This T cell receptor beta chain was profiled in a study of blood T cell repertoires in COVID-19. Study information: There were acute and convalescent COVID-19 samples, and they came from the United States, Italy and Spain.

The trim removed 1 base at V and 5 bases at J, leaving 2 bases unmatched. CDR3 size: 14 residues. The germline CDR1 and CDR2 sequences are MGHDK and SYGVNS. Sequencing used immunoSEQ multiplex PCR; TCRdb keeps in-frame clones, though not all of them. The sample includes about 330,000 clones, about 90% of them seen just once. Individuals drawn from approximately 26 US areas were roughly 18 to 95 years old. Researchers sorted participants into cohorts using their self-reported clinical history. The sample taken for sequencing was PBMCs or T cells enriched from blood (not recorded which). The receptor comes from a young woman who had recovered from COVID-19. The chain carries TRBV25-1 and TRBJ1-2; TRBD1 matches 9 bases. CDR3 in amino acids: CASSESGTGYGYTF. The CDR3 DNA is TGTGCCAGCAGTGAATCAGGGACAGGGTATGGCTACACCTTC.